These T cell receptor beta chains were read from a single sample in a study of T cells in Graves' hyperthyroidism and ophthalmopathy. A single record per CDR3 protein comes from TCRdb applying MiXCR to the multiplex PCR reads. The table includes approximately 600,000 distinct CDR3 sequences, 20% to 25% detected once. The sequenced material came from blood. The origin of the receptors is a man aged 25-45 years with Graves' ophthalmopathy. Each CDR3 is given with its conserved first and last residue. A D gene is named only where the DNA matches it firmly. A row's size may be missing; if present it is once, few, many or a size class.

>NA|TRBV2|TRBJ2-1|NA
TGTGCCAGCAGTGAAAGCCGACCGGGAGAAGGGCAGTTCTTC
CASSESRPGEGQFF
>many|TRBV7-8|TRBJ2-1|TRBD1
TGTGCCAGCAGCCCCCTTCGATCCCCCGGGACAGAGTACAATGAGCAGTTCTTC
CASSPLRSPGTEYNEQFF
>NA|TRBV28|TRBJ1-3|NA
TGTGCCAGCAGTTCCATCGGGACCGCGCTGGCATTTGGAAACACCATATATTTT
CASSSIGTALAFGNTIYF
>NA|TRBV20-1|TRBJ1-2|NA
TGCAGTGCGGCCAGAGGGAGTTGGGGCTACACCTTC
CSAARGSWGYTF
>NA|TRBV9|TRBJ1-2|NA
TGTGCCAGCAGCGTAGTAGGCGACAGCCCCTATGGCTACACCTTC
CASSVVGDSPYGYTF
>NA|TRBV12-3/TRBV12-4|TRBJ1-3|NA
TGTGCCAGCAGTCCCCAGGTAGCGGGCACCATATATTTT
CASSPQVAGTIYF
>many|TRBV27|TRBJ1-5|NA
TGTGCCAGCAGTTTAGGGGTACGGCAGCCCCAGCATTTT
CASSLGVRQPQHF
>few|TRBV24-1|TRBJ2-5|TRBD1
TGTGCCACCAGAGGACAGGGGGCGAATAACCAAGAGACCCAGTACTTC
CATRGQGANNQETQYF
>NA|TRBV5-1|TRBJ2-1|TRBD2
TGCGCCAGCAGCCCGGGAGCGGGAGGTCCCAATGAGCAGTTCTTC
CASSPGAGGPNEQFF
>few|TRBV13|TRBJ1-2|NA
TGTGCCAGCAGCTCATTCGGTTTCCTCTATGGCTACACCTTC
CASSSFGFLYGYTF
>many|TRBV27|TRBJ2-7|TRBD1
TGTGCCAGCAGACTAATCCCGGGACAGGGGACCTACGAGCAGTACTTC
CASRLIPGQGTYEQYF
>NA|TRBV2|TRBJ2-1|TRBD2
TGTGCCAGCAGTGAACTAGCGGGGTCCTACAATGAGCAGTCCTTC
CASSELAGSYNEQSF
>many|TRBV2|TRBJ2-1|TRBD2
TGTGCCAGCAGTGACCTCGGACTAGCGGGATTGCATGAGCAGTTCTTC
CASSDLGLAGLHEQFF
>NA|TRBV12-3/TRBV12-4|TRBJ2-7|TRBD2
TGTGCCACGGGACTAGCGGGGACCTACGAGCAGTACTTC
CATGLAGTYEQYF
>NA|TRBV7-8|TRBJ2-3|TRBD2
TGTGCCAGCAGCCCTGCACTAGCGGGAGTGCCAGATACGCAGTATTTT
CASSPALAGVPDTQYF
>NA|TRBV15|TRBJ2-6|TRBD1
TGTGCCACCAGCAGAAGATCAGGGGGCGCTGGGGCCAACGTCCTGACTTTC
CATSRRSGGAGANVLTF
>NA|TRBV19|TRBJ1-1|TRBD1
TGTGCCAGTAGTACAACAGGGGCGGATCTGAACACTGAAGCTTTCTTT
CASSTTGADLNTEAFF
>many|TRBV28|TRBJ2-7|NA
TGTGCCAGCAGAGGGGGGACAGCATACGAGCAGTACTTC
CASRGGTAYEQYF
>NA|TRBV2|TRBJ1-5|NA
TGTGCCAGCAGTGATGGCTCCGGGACGGAAAGCAATCAGCCCCAGCATTTT
CASSDGSGTESNQPQHF
>few|TRBV7-2|TRBJ2-7|NA
TGTGCCAGCAGCCCGGGCCCGAAGGGCGAGCAGTACTTC
CASSPGPKGEQYF
>many|TRBV7-2|TRBJ2-3|NA
TGTGCCAGCAGCCGGCTAGGTGGATTATCCGCAGATACGCAGTATTTT
CASSRLGGLSADTQYF
>NA|TRBV20-1|TRBJ2-6|NA
TGCAGTGCCACCGAACGGTTCTCTGGGGCCAACGTCCTGACTTTC
CSATERFSGANVLTF
>NA|TRBV7-9|TRBJ2-6|NA
TGTGCCAGCAGCGACAGACAGGGAGGGGGCATGTCTGGGGCCAACGTCCTGACTTTC
CASSDRQGGGMSGANVLTF
>NA|TRBV11-2|TRBJ2-6|NA
TGTGCCAGCGGGCCACCGAGCTCTGGGGCCAACGTCCTGACTTTC
CASGPPSSGANVLTF
>once|TRBV7-9|TRBJ1-2|TRBD1
TGTGCCAGCAGCTTAGGACAGGGTCCAGGTCATGGCCACACCTTC
CASSLGQGPGHGHTF
>NA|TRBV7-9|TRBJ1-3|TRBD1
TGTGCCAGCAGCCTTGGGACAGACTCTGGAAACACCATATATTTT
CASSLGTDSGNTIYF
>NA|TRBV20-1|TRBJ2-1|TRBD2
TGCAGTGCGGTCCGACTAGCGGCATCCAGCTCCTACAATGAGCAGTTCTTC
CSAVRLAASSSYNEQFF
>many|TRBV28|TRBJ2-7|TRBD2
TGTGCCAGCAGTTTATCCTCCGGCGGGAGCTCCTACGAGCAGTACTTC
CASSLSSGGSSYEQYF
>NA|TRBV14|TRBJ1-2|NA
TGTGCCAGCAGCCAAGACAGGGTCGGCTACACCTTC
CASSQDRVGYTF
>NA|TRBV30|TRBJ2-1|TRBD2
TGTGCCTGGAGTCCTGGGACTAGCGGTTACTCCTACAATGAGCAGTTCTTC
CAWSPGTSGYSYNEQFF
>NA|TRBV5-6|TRBJ2-1|NA
TGTGCCAGCAGCTTTATCTATGAGCAGTTCTTC
CASSFIYEQFF
>many|TRBV7-9|TRBJ1-1|NA
TGTGCCAGCAGCCTCGGACACGCAAACACTGAAGCTTTCTTT
CASSLGHANTEAFF
>NA|TRBV14|TRBJ2-1|TRBD2
TGTGCCAGCAGCCATCGTCCCTCCGGGACTAGCGGGAGGGAGCAGTTCTTC
CASSHRPSGTSGREQFF
>few|TRBV20-1|TRBJ2-1|TRBD2
TGCAGTGCAGGGACTAGCGATTACAATGAGCAGTTCTTC
CSAGTSDYNEQFF
>NA|TRBV6-1|TRBJ2-7|TRBD2
TGTGCCAGCAGAGGGGGGGGTCTAGCGGGAGGGCCTACCTACGAGCAGTACTTC
CASRGGGLAGGPTYEQYF
>many|TRBV28|TRBJ2-7|NA
TGTGCCAGCAGTCCTCAGCGGGACAGAGGGTACGAGCAGTACTTC
CASSPQRDRGYEQYF
>many|TRBV11-2|TRBJ2-5|TRBD1
TGTGCCAGCAGCTTATGGGGACAGGGGTCCGAGACCCAGTACTTC
CASSLWGQGSETQYF
>few|TRBV19|TRBJ2-7|NA
TGTGCCAGTAGGGGAGACAGCTACTACGAGCAGTACTTC
CASRGDSYYEQYF
>NA|TRBV10-3|TRBJ1-4|NA
TGTGCCATCAGTGAGTCACGGAATGAAAAACTGTTTTTT
CAISESRNEKLFF
>many|TRBV12-3/TRBV12-4|TRBJ1-1|NA
TGTGCCAGCAGTGGGGGGATGGGGGTCACTGAAGCTTTCTTT
CASSGGMGVTEAFF
>NA|TRBV6-5|TRBJ2-7|TRBD1
TGTGCCAGCAGTTACGCGACAGGGTCCTACGAGCAGTACTTC
CASSYATGSYEQYF
>many|TRBV6-5|TRBJ2-7|NA
TGTGCCAGCAGTTTGGACGACTCGTCCGGCTACGAGCAGTACTTC
CASSLDDSSGYEQYF